This is a list of T cell receptor beta chains from one sample in a study of response to subunit inactivated influenza vaccine. TCRdb redid the calling of the RT-PCR reads with MiXCR, one entry per CDR3 protein. The sample shows 530,000 or so distinct CDR3 sequences, roughly 12% of them seen only once. The source was PBMCs from blood, collected on the day of vaccination. These receptors originate from a man over 45 who received an inactivated influenza vaccine. Each CDR3 is given with its conserved first and last residue. A D gene is named only where the DNA matches it firmly. Where a row states a size, it is once, few, many or the class of an expanded clone; other rows omit it.

CDR3 protein,CDR3 DNA,D gene,V gene,J gene,CDR3 length,clone size
CASSTLPLAEEYEQYF,TGTGCCAGCAGTACCCTACCCCTAGCGGAAGAATACGAGCAGTACTTC,TRBD2,TRBV6-2/TRBV6-3,TRBJ2-7,16,.
CAREPFDGTDTQYF,TGTGCCAGGGAACCCTTTGACGGGACAGATACGCAGTATTTT,.,TRBV6-2/TRBV6-3,TRBJ2-3,14,.
CSALRTSRPDTQYF,TGCAGTGCCCTTCGGACTAGTCGGCCAGATACGCAGTATTTT,TRBD2,TRBV20-1,TRBJ2-3,14,few
CASSLPLQGESNQPQHF,TGTGCCAGCAGCCTCCCGTTACAGGGTGAGAGCAATCAGCCCCAGCATTTT,.,TRBV27,TRBJ1-5,17,.
CASSLTVTANTGELFF,TGTGCCAGCAGCTTGACGGTGACAGCGAACACCGGGGAGCTGTTTTTT,.,TRBV5-6,TRBJ2-2,16,.
CASSQVGLAQYNEQFF,TGCGCCAGCAGCCAAGTAGGACTAGCGCAATACAATGAGCAGTTCTTC,TRBD2,TRBV4-1,TRBJ2-1,16,few
CASIREMNTEAFF,TGTGCCAGCATTCGAGAAATGAACACTGAAGCTTTCTTT,.,TRBV28,TRBJ1-1,13,many
CASSVGTAETQYF,TGTGCCAGCAGCGTCGGGACAGCAGAGACCCAGTACTTC,TRBD1,TRBV7-3,TRBJ2-5,13,.
CASSAQGQYNQPQHF,TGTGCCAGCAGCGCGCAGGGACAGTACAATCAGCCCCAGCATTTT,TRBD1,TRBV7-2,TRBJ1-5,15,few
CSVEQGGRMNTEAFF,TGCAGCGTCGAACAGGGAGGGAGGATGAACACTGAAGCTTTCTTT,.,TRBV29-1,TRBJ1-1,15,few
CASSLGTSAPPTDTQYF,TGTGCCAGCAGCCTTGGGACTAGCGCACCGCCTACAGATACGCAGTATTTT,TRBD2,TRBV9,TRBJ2-3,17,many
CSVELAGGHGNEQFF,TGCAGCGTTGAGTTAGCGGGGGGGCACGGCAATGAGCAGTTCTTC,TRBD2,TRBV29-1,TRBJ2-1,15,.
CASSIWTDPNTGELFF,TGTGCCAGTAGTATCTGGACAGACCCTAACACCGGGGAGCTGTTTTTT,.,TRBV19,TRBJ2-2,16,few
CASSSLNGEQETQYF,TGCGCCAGCAGCTCCCTTAACGGGGAGCAAGAGACCCAGTACTTC,.,TRBV5-1,TRBJ2-5,15,few
CASSLVSGPYEQYF,TGTGCCAGCAGCTTAGTTTCAGGCCCTTACGAGCAGTACTTC,.,TRBV11-2,TRBJ2-7,14,many
CASSLVGGYTEAFF,TGTGCCAGCAGCTTAGTGGGAGGGTACACTGAAGCTTTCTTT,.,TRBV7-9,TRBJ1-1,14,.
CASSLGAAEQFF,TGTGCCAGCAGTTTAGGAGCCGCTGAGCAGTTCTTC,.,TRBV12-3/TRBV12-4,TRBJ2-1,12,few
CASTRGLAGGVTYGGQYF,TGTGCCAGCACCAGGGGACTAGCGGGAGGGGTGACCTACGGCGGGCAGTACTTC,TRBD2,TRBV12-3/TRBV12-4,TRBJ2-7,18,.
CASSPSSIRETQYF,TGCGCCAGCAGCCCTTCTTCTATCCGGGAGACCCAGTACTTC,.,TRBV4-3,TRBJ2-5,14,.
CSASTIREESYNEQFF,TGCAGTGCTTCTACAATCCGCGAAGAGTCCTACAATGAGCAGTTCTTC,.,TRBV20-1,TRBJ2-1,16,few
CASSWTAVQPQHF,TGTGCCAGCAGCTGGACCGCGGTTCAGCCCCAGCATTTT,.,TRBV6-7,TRBJ1-5,13,few
CASGFSAGASGNTIYF,TGCGCCAGCGGATTTTCGGCAGGCGCTTCCGGAAACACCATATATTTT,.,TRBV4-3,TRBJ1-3,16,.
CASGFPGINEKLFF,TGTGCCAGCGGCTTTCCCGGAATTAATGAAAAACTGTTTTTT,.,TRBV12-1,TRBJ1-4,14,.